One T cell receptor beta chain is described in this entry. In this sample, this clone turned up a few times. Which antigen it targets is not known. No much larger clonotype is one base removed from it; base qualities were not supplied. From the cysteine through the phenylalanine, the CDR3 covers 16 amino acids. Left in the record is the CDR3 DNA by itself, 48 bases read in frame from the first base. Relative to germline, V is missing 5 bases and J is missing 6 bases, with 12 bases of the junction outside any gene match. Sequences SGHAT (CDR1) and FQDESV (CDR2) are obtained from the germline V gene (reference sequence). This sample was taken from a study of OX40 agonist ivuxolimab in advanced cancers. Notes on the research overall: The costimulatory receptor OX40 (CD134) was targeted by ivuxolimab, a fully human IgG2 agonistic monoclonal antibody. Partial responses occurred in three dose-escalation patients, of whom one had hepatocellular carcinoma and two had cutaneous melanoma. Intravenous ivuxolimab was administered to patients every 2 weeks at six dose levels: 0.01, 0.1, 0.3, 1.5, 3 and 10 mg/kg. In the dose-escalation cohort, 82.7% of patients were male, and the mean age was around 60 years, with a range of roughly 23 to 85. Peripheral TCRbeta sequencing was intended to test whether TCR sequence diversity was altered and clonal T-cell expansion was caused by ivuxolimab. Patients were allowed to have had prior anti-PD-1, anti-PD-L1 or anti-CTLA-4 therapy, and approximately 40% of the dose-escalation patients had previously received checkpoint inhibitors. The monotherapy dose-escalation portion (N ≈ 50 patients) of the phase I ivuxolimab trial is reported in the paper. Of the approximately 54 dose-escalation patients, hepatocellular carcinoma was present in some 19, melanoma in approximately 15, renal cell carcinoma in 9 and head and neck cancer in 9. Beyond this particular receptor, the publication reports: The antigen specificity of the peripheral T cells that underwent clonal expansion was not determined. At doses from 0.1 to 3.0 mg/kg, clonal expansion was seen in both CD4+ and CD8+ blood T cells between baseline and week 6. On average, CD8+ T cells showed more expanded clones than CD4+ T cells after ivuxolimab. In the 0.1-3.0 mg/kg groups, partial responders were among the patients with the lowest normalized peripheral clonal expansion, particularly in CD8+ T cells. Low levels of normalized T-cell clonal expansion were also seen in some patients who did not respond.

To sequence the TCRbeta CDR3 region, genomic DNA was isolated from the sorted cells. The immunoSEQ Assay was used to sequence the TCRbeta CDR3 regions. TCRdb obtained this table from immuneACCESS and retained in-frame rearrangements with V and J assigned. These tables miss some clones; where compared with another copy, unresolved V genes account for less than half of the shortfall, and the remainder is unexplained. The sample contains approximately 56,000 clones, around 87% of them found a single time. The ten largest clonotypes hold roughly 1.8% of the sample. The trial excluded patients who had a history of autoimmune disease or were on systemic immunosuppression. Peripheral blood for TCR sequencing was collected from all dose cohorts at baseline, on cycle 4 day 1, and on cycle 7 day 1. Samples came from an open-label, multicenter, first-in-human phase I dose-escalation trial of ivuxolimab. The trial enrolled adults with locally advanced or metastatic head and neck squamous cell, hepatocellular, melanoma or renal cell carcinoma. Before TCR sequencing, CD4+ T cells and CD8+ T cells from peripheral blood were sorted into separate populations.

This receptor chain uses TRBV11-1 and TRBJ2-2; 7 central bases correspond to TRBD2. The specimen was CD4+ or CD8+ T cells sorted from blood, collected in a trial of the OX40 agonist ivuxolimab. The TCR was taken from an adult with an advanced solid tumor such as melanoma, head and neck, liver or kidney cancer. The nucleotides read TGTGCCAGCAGCCCGGACTGGGGCGGGGGAGCCGGGGAGCTGTTTTTT. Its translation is CASSPDWGGGAGELFF.